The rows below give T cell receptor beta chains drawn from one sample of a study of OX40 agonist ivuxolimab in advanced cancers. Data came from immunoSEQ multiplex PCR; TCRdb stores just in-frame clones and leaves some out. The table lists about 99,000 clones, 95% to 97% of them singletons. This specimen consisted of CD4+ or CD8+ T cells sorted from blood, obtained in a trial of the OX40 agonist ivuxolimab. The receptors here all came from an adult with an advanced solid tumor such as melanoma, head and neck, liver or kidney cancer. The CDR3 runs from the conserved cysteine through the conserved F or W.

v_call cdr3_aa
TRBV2 CASSELGEGRNTIYF
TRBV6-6 CASSYFPGEQYF
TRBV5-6 CASTEQGRPEQYF
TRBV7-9 CASSLVRAPLHF
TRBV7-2 CASSLDRTSGNTIYF
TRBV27 CASSGQGDYEQYF
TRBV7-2 CASSLRQVFSYEQYF
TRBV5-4 CASSLGQGTDGYTF
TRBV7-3 CASSLGTGTEQYF
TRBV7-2 CASSLVLANTEAFF
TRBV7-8 CASSTLADSKAFF
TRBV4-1 CASRPTGSGEQFF
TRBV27 CAAKGGPHTEAFF
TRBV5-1 CASSMDRATDTQYF
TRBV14 CASSQAGGYDYPEAFF
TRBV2 CASSHPGTGGLDTQYF
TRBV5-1 CASRGVGQPQHF
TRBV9 CASSVEPGPNYGYTF
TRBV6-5 CASSYLRAPLNTEAFF
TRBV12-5 CASGEGVQTNEKLFF
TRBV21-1 CASSSHRVHLGITYEQYF